The rows below give T cell receptor beta chains drawn from one sample of a study of beta chain features in type 1 diabetes. Clones were read by immunoSEQ multiplex PCR, and TCRdb kept only the in-frame ones, dropping some. The table has hundreds of thousands of clones, 15% to 20% seen once. Sequencing input: naive CD4+ T cells from blood. These receptors originate from a woman under 30 in good health. The CDR3 runs from the conserved cysteine through the conserved F or W. Fields, in order: CDR3 length, D gene, V gene, CDR3 protein. D genes are given only for firm matches.

>11|TRBD1|TRBV20-1
CSADRANEQFF
>16|-|TRBV5-1
CASSLDVISSYNEQFF
>18|-|TRBV28
CASSHHRSPGETQETQYF
>17|TRBD2|TRBV12-5
CASGLTLSGRTYNEQFF
>16|-|TRBV6-6
CASSYKPGRDNEKLFF
>15|TRBD2|TRBV28
CASSAPLGLADEQYF
>13|-|TRBV7-8
CASSLGRLETQYF
>15|-|TRBV9
CASSVALGPSYEQYF
>15|TRBD2|TRBV5-1
CASSLIERGNNEQFF
>13|-|TRBV19
CASSIVMGSGYTF
>15|TRBD2|TRBV2
CASRNPGLGDNEQFF
>16|-|TRBV4-2
CASSIEWAGVGEKLFF
>13|-|TRBV10-3
CAISDLDINTQYF
>16|TRBD1|TRBV19
CASSIDGTGGISEAFF
>15|-|TRBV6-5
CASSPATGVDYGYTF
>14|-|TRBV30
CAWRSGVPTDTQYF
>15|TRBD2|TRBV4-3
CASSQVAGGPQTQYF
>14|-|TRBV7-8
CASSSQWRNTEAFF
>14|-|TRBV6-6
CASSAGQRTQPQHF
>14|-|TRBV7-9
CASSLFTVNYGYTF
>10|-|TRBV9
CASLTDSEYF
>13|-|TRBV9
CASRSSGANVLTF
>14|-|TRBV25-1
CASSEDPSSYEQYF
>13|-|TRBV28
CASSSIRTDTQYF